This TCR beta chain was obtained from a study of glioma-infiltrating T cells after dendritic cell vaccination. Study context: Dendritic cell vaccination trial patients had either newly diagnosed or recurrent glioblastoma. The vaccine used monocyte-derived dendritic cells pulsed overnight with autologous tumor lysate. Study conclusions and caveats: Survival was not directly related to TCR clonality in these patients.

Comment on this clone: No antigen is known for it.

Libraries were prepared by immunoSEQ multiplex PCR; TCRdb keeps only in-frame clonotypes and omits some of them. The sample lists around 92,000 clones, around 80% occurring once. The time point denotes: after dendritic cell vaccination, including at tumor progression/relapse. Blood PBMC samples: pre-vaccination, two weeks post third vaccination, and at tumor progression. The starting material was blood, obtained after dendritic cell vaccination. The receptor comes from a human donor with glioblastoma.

The CDR3 here is CASSSRGGGTGELFF. DNA of the CDR3: TGTGCCAGCAGCTCCCGCGGGGGGGGTACCGGGGAGCTGTTTTTT. The chain combines TRBV5-4 with TRBJ2-2; TRBD2 aligns across 9 bases. Germline loops: CDR1 SGHNT, CDR2 YYREEE (reference sequence). With V trimmed by 3 bases and J by 5 bases, 5 bases remained unmatched. There are 15 residues in the CDR3.